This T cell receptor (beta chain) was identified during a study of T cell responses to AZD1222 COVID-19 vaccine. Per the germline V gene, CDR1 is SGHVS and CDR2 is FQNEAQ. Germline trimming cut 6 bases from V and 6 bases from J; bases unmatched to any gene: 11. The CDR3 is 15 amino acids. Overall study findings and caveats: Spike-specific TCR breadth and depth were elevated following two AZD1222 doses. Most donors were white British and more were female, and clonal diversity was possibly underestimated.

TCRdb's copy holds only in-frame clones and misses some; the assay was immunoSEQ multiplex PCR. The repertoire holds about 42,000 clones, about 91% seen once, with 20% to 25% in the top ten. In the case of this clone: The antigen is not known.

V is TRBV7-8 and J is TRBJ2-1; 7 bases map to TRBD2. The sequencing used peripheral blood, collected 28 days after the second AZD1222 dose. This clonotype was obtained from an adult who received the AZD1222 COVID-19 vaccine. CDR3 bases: TGTGCCAGCAGGCAGACTAGCCTTTCTGGCAATGAGCAGTTCTTC. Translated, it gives CASRQTSLSGNEQFF.